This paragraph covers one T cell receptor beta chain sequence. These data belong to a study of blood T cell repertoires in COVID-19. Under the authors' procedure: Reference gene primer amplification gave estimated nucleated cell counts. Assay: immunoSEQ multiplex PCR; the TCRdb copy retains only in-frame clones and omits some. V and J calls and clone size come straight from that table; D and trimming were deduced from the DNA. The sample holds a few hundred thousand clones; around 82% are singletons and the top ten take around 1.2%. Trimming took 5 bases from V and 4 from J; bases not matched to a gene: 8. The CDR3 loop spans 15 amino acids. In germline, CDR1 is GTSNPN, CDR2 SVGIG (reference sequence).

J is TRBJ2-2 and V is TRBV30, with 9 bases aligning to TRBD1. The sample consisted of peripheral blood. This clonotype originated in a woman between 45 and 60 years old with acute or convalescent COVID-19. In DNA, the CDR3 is TGTGCCTGGGATACCGGGACAGGGATCACCGGGGAGCTGTTTTTT. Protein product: CAWDTGTGITGELFF.